The entry below describes one T cell receptor (beta chain). What it binds is not known. This CDR3 spans 15 amino acids. Germline values: CDR1 SGHAT, CDR2 FQNNGV. J gave up 6 bases and V 1 base, and 3 bases lay outside the gene matches. One entry per CDR3 protein, called by TCRdb with MiXCR from the 5' RACE reads. The sample shows roughly 450,000 distinct CDR3 sequences, 15% to 20% of them seen only once. These data belong to a study of T-cell memory formation after mild COVID-19. Overall study results and limits: The finding that pre-infection memory included some responding clones suggested that cross-reactive memory joined. The main location of contracting CD4+ clones was CM and EM, and that of contracting CD8+ clones was EMRA.

Sequencing was carried out using PBMCs or a T cell subset sorted from them (not recorded which). The clonotype originates from an adult woman who had mild COVID-19 (a few samples of this study predate the infection). Cell type and time point are not known. The V call is TRBV11-2, the J call TRBJ1-4; 9 positions match TRBD1. CDR3 nucleotides: TGTGCCAGCAGCTTAGCGGACAGGGGCGATGAAAAACTGTTTTTT. This translates into CASSLADRGDEKLFF.